This passage covers 9 T cell receptor beta chains from one sample sequenced in a study of shared clonotypes between healthy human individuals. The repertoire was sequenced with immunoSEQ multiplex PCR; TCRdb's copy has only in-frame clones and lacks some. The sample has about 2.3 million clones, over 90% seen once; the top ten hold about 0.37%. Input material: naive CD4+ T cells from PBMCs. Documented subset: CD45RA+ positively selected. The receptors stem from a young man in good health. Some clones in this sample may be carry-over from other donors' samples.

The genes are TRBV4-1 and TRBJ1-4, with a weak D call TRBD1 (5 bases). Germline CDR1 reads MGHRA; CDR2 reads YSYEKL. There are 13 residues in the CDR3. Trimming removed 2 bases at V and 7 bases at J, with 8 bases between. The DNA of the CDR3 is TGCGCCAGCAGCCAACTCACAGGTGAAAAACTGTTTTTT. This gives the protein CASSQLTGEKLFF.

The V gene is TRBV28, the J gene TRBJ2-7, with 11 bases that match TRBD2. The germline gives CDR1 MDHEN, CDR2 SYDVKM. Trimming at V came to 4 bases and at J to 7 bases, leaving 12 bases not matched to a gene. This CDR3 contains 16 residues. The CDR3 is CASSSGGGASGREQYF. DNA for the CDR3: TGTGCCAGCAGTTCAGGGGGAGGGGCTAGCGGGAGGGAGCAGTACTTC.

The chain is built from TRBV5-4 and TRBJ2-4; D unresolved. The germline V gene has CDR1 SGHNT and CDR2 YYREEE (reference sequence). V was cut by 4 bases and J by 0 bases, with 14 bases left in between. The CDR3 has 16 residues. CDR3 loop: CASSLDVSLAKNIQYF. CDR3 nucleotides: TGTGCCAGCAGCCTCGACGTAAGTCTAGCCAAAAACATTCAGTACTTC. The whole variable domain, filled in from reference TRBV5-4 and TRBJ2-4, reads ETGVTQSPTHLIKTRGQQVTLRCSSQSGHNTVSWYQQALGQGPQFIFQYYREEENGRGNFPPRFSGLQFPNYSSELNVNALELDDSALYLCASSLDVSLAKNIQYFGAGTRLSVL.

The chain joins TRBV7-6 to TRBJ1-4; no clear D gene. The germline V gene has CDR1 SGHVS and CDR2 FNYEAQ. V was trimmed by 0 bases and J by 8 bases, leaving 16 bases between them. This CDR3 contains 16 residues. The DNA for the CDR3 is TGTGCCAGCAGCTTAGCGAAATCGGGAGGTGGGGAAAAACTGTTTTTT. Translated: CASSLAKSGGGEKLFF. Looking up the rest from reference TRBV7-6 and TRBJ1-4 gives the full variable domain: GAGVSQSPRYKVTKRGQDVALRCDPISGHVSLYWYRQALGQGPEFLTYFNYEAQQDKSGLPNDRFSAERPEGSISTLTIQRTEQRDSAMYRCASSLAKSGGGEKLFFGSGTQLSVL.

This clone was found once. The genes are TRBV15 and TRBJ2-3, with D perhaps matching TRBD1 (6 bases). CDR1 is LNHNV, CDR2 YYDKDF, per germline (reference sequence). Trimming took 0 bases from V and 0 from J, leaving 10 bases between them. This CDR3 has 16 amino acids. This CDR3 is CATSRDRTVSTDTQYF. The CDR3 DNA sequence: TGTGCCACCAGCAGAGACAGGACAGTCAGCACAGATACGCAGTATTTT.

This sequence joins TRBV28 and TRBJ1-5, with a possible D match to TRBD1 (6 bases). The germline V gene has CDR1 MDHEN and CDR2 SYDVKM. The CDR3 has 14 residues. Trimming pared 6 bases from V and 7 bases from J, leaving 16 bases between. In DNA, the CDR3 is TGTGCCAGCAGCCCCGGGACAATCGGGCAGCCCCAGCATTTT. This translates into CASSPGTIGQPQHF.

This clone has only one observation. This chain links TRBV7-6 with TRBJ2-5; no clear D gene. The CDR3 is made up of 14 amino acids. Looked up from germline, CDR1 is SGHVS and CDR2 is FNYEAQ. V lost 1 base, J lost 2 bases, and 8 bases lay in between. The CDR3 DNA is TGTGCCAGCAGCTTAGAAGCGAGGCAAGAGACCCAGTACTTC. Residues: CASSLEARQETQYF. The full variable domain, rest sourced from reference TRBV7-6 and TRBJ2-5, is GAGVSQSPRYKVTKRGQDVALRCDPISGHVSLYWYRQALGQGPEFLTYFNYEAQQDKSGLPNDRFSAERPEGSISTLTIQRTEQRDSAMYRCASSLEARQETQYFGPGTRLLVL.

The chain recombines TRBV19 with TRBJ2-7, with 9 positions matching TRBD1. The V gene's germline CDR1 is LNHDA and CDR2 SQIVND (reference sequence). This CDR3 contains 14 residues. Germline trimming cut 5 bases from V and 5 bases from J; bases unmatched to any gene: 7. CDR3 nucleotide sequence: TGTGCCAGTAGTCAGGGACAGGGTAGCCACGAGCAGTACTTC. Its protein product is CASSQGQGSHEQYF.

This clone was counted a few times. This sample also contains other DNA sequences that code for the same CDR3. The V gene is TRBV18, the J gene TRBJ2-5, with TRBD1 matching over 10 bases. Germline V gives CDR1 KGHSH, CDR2 LQKENI. Trimming removed 0 bases from V and 2 bases from J; junction bases left unmatched: 0. The CDR3 has 15 amino acids. The CDR3 spells CASSPPDRGQETQYF. CDR3 in DNA: TGTGCCAGCTCACCACCGGACAGGGGGCAAGAGACCCAGTACTTC.